This entry is about one TCR beta chain. What it recognizes is unknown. The data are from a study of cytomegalovirus exposure and HLA in healthy donors. Study findings and constraints: The study labeled under 200 TCR beta chains cytomegalovirus-associated. High sensitivity and specificity were reportedly achieved when the classifier diagnosed cytomegalovirus status. Analysis was carried out at a later point, and it linked a missense DCLRE1C variant to TCR beta V- and J-gene trimming.

The primer mix had 60 Vbeta and 13 Jbeta primers. Clones were read by immunoSEQ multiplex PCR, and TCRdb kept only the in-frame ones, dropping some. The sample yields 130,000 to 150,000 clones, over 80% seen once. Germline lookup yields CDR1 SNHLY and CDR2 FYNNEI. V was clipped by 7 bases and J by 7 bases, with 13 bases between them. The CDR3 length is 12 residues. This clonotype originated in a woman in her twenties or thirties in good health and CMV-seronegative. The V call is TRBV2, the J call TRBJ1-2; a possible D gene is TRBD1 (5 bases). Sample: PBMCs. This CDR3 reads CASTFEGVGYTF. CDR3 bases: TGTGCCAGCACCTTCGAAGGGGTTGGCTACACCTTC.